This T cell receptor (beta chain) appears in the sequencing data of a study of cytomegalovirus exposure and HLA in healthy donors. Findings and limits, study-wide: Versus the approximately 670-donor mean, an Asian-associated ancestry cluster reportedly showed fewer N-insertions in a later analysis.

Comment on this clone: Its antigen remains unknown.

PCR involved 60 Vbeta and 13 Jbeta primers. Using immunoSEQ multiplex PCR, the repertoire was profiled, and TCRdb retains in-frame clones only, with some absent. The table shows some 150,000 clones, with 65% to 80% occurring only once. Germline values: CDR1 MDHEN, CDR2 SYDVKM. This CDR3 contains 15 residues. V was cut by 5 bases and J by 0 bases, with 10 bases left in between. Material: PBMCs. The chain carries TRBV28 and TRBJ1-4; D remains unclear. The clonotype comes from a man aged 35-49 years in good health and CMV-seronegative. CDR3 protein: CASSRAGTTNEKLFF. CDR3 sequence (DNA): TGTGCCAGCAGTCGAGCAGGAACAACTAATGAAAAACTGTTTTTT.